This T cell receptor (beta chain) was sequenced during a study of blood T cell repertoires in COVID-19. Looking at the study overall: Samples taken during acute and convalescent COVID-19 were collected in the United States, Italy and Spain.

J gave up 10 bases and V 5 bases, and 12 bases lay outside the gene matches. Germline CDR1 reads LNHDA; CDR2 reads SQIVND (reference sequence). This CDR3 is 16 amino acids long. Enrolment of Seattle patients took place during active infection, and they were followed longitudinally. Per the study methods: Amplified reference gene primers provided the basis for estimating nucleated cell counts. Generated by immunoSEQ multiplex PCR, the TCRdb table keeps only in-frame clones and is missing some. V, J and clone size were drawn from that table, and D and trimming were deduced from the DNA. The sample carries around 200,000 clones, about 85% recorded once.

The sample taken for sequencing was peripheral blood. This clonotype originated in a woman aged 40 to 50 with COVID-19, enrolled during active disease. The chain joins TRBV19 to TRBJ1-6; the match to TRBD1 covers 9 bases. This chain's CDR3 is CASSPSAGTGFSPLHF. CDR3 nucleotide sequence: TGTGCCAGTAGTCCTTCTGCCGGGACAGGGTTCTCACCCCTCCACTTT.